The TCR beta chain described here comes from a study of T cell repertoires in cytomegalovirus infection. Overall study context: Public TCR beta signatures marked donors with CMV infection and the matching HLA.

Trimming removed 1 base at V and 13 bases at J, with 11 bases between. Germline V gene data show CDR1 as SGHVT and CDR2 as SQSDAQ. The CDR3 contains 12 residues. One entry per CDR3 protein results from TCRdb running MiXCR on the reads. The sample records 300,000 to 400,000 distinct CDR3 sequences, 8% to 9.5% being singletons. Sequenced: PBMCs. The sequence was obtained from a human donor in good health (CMV status not recorded). Some clones in this sample may be carry-over from other donors' samples. V gene TRBV7-4 combines with J gene TRBJ2-1, with D hard to call. The CDR3 coding sequence is TGTGCCAGCAGCTTAGGATACGGAGATCAGTTCTTC. Its translation: CASSLGYGDQFF. Together with reference TRBV7-4 and TRBJ2-1, the CDR3 gives the full variable domain: GAGVSQSPRYKVAKRGRDVALRCDSISGHVTLYWYRQTLGQGSEVLTYSQSDAQRDKSGRPSGRFSAERPERSVSTLKIQRTEQGDSAVYLCASSLGYGDQFFGPGTRLTVL.